Shown below are 7 T cell receptor beta chains from a single sample sequenced in a study of response to subunit inactivated influenza vaccine. TCRdb reprocessed the RT-PCR reads with MiXCR, giving one entry per CDR3 protein. The profile shows 450,000 to 550,000 distinct CDR3 sequences, less than 30% of them singletons. The sequencing used CD4+ T cells sorted from PBMCs, collected 5 to 6 days after vaccination. The receptors stem from a man aged 50-59 years who received an inactivated influenza vaccine.

The V and J genes are TRBV12-3 or TRBV12-4 and TRBJ2-2; D is undetermined. The V end was cut by 6 bases, the J end by 6 bases, with 8 bases between. The CDR3 covers 12 residues. CDR3 protein: CASRAVSGELFF. The DNA of the CDR3 is TGTGCCAGCAGGGCGGTTTCCGGGGAGCTGTTTTTT.

There are a few counts of this clonotype. The chain uses TRBV3-1 and TRBJ1-1, with 10 bases that match TRBD1. The CDR3 extends over 12 amino acids. V dropped 4 bases and J dropped 10; count of bases not matched to a gene: 3. Per germline, CDR1 LGHDT and CDR2 YNNKEL (reference sequence). CDR3 coding DNA: TGTGCCAGCAGCCCGACAGGGGGCGGAGCTTTCTTT. This codes for CASSPTGGGAFF.

The chain joins TRBV14 to TRBJ1-1; weak D call: TRBD1 (5 bases). Between the trimmed V and J ends, which lost 0 bases and 1 base, there was a span of 12 bases. This CDR3 spans 16 amino acids. Germline CDR1 SGHDN, CDR2 FVKESK. Here the CDR3 DNA reads TGTGCCAGCAGCCAAGATCTCCCCAGGGCGAACACTGAAGCTTTCTTT. Protein product: CASSQDLPRANTEAFF. The whole variable domain, remainder taken from reference TRBV14 and TRBJ1-1, is EAGVTQFPSHSVIEKGQTVTLRCDPISGHDNLYWYRRVMGKEIKFLLHFVKESKQDESGMPNNRFLAERTGGTYSTLKVQPAELEDSGVYFCASSQDLPRANTEAFFGQGTRLTVV.

This clonotype was detected a few times. The V and J genes are TRBV4-3 and TRBJ2-7, with TRBD2 identical over 7 bases. V lost 5 bases to trimming and J lost 2 bases; unmatched junction nucleotides: 12. The CDR3 has 16 residues. Germline V gene sequence: CDR1 LGHNA, CDR2 YSLEER. CDR3 coding DNA: TGCGCCAGCAGCTCGGGGAGGGGTCCACATGCCTACGAGCAGTACTTC. This gives the protein CASSSGRGPHAYEQYF.

This chain uses TRBV5-1 with TRBJ2-7; 7 bases fit TRBD2. The CDR3 contains 18 residues. V was pared by 0 bases and J by 2 bases, with 14 bases of the junction left unmatched. The germline V gene has CDR1 SGHRS and CDR2 YFSETQ. CDR3 region: CASSLAEWSGTSTYEQYF. CDR3 DNA: TGCGCCAGCAGCTTGGCGGAGTGGAGCGGGACCTCAACCTACGAGCAGTACTTC.

This clonotype was found a few times. The rearrangement joins TRBV20-1 to TRBJ1-1; weak D call: TRBD1 (5 bases). Germline V gene lookup returns CDR1 DFQATT and CDR2 SNEGSKA (reference sequence). V lost 0 bases and J 0 bases, leaving 8 bases between the germline ends. The CDR3 totals 14 residues. The DNA for the CDR3 is TGCAGTGCTAGAGACCAGGGTCTGAACACTGAAGCTTTCTTT. Residues: CSARDQGLNTEAFF.

This clonotype was counted many times. V and J are TRBV5-5 and TRBJ2-3, with unresolved D. Trimming shortened V by 0 bases and J by 2 bases, and 4 bases separated the two germline ends. CDR3 length equals 13 residues. The V gene's germline CDR1 is SGHKS and CDR2 YYEKEE (reference sequence). The CDR3 DNA follows: TGTGCCAGCAGCTTGGGCTACACAGATACGCAGTATTTT. Its protein product is CASSLGYTDTQYF.